This passage covers 29 T cell receptor beta chains from one sample sequenced in a study of blood T cell repertoires in COVID-19. Produced via immunoSEQ multiplex PCR; TCRdb's table is partial and in-frame only. Among over 200,000 clones listed, around 87% were seen once. What was sequenced was PBMCs or T cells enriched from blood (not recorded which). The receptors were sampled from a man aged 30 to 45 who had been exposed to COVID-19.

The chain carries TRBV4-1 and TRBJ1-1; D unclear. Looked up from germline, CDR1 is MGHRA and CDR2 is YSYEKL. V lost 1 base and J lost 1, with 13 bases in between. The CDR3 extends over 16 amino acids. CDR3 protein: CASSQVWALGNTEAFF. CDR3 coding DNA: TGCGCCAGCAGCCAAGTTTGGGCCCTGGGGAACACTGAAGCTTTCTTT.

The rearrangement joins TRBV5-8 to TRBJ2-5; 9 positions agree with TRBD1. The germline gives CDR1 SGHTS, CDR2 YDEGEE. The CDR3 totals 15 residues. V shed 0 bases, J shed 5 bases, and the junction held 5 bases outside the gene matches. This CDR3 is CASSLEGTGRETQYF. DNA of the CDR3: TGTGCCAGCAGCTTGGAAGGGACAGGGAGGGAGACCCAGTACTTC.

The rearrangement uses TRBV7-2 and TRBJ2-5; D possibly corresponds to TRBD2 (7 bases). The CDR3 length is 18 residues. V was cut by 5 bases and J by 4 bases, with 26 bases left in between. Germline V gives CDR1 SGHTA, CDR2 FQGNSA. The CDR3 DNA reads as TGTGCCAGCAGCCCCCGTACTCGCGGGGGCCTCTTCGGAGAGACCCAGTACTTC. Translated, it gives CASSPRTRGGLFGETQYF.

The rearrangement uses TRBV2 and TRBJ1-5; TRBD1 is a possible D gene (6 bases). V lost 4 bases and J lost 3, with 10 bases in between. The CDR3 consists of 14 residues. Per the germline V gene, CDR1 is SNHLY and CDR2 is FYNNEI. The CDR3 DNA reads TGTGCCAGCAGTGTTCGACAGGACAATCAGCCCCAGCATTTT. It yields the protein CASSVRQDNQPQHF.

The chain combines TRBV19 with TRBJ2-2; the D gene is possibly TRBD1 (5 bases). From germline, CDR1 is LNHDA and CDR2 SQIVND (reference sequence). The CDR3 totals 14 residues. Trimming shortened V by 3 bases and J by 4 bases, and 9 bases separated the two germline ends. CDR3: CASSMQGRTGELFF. CDR3 nucleotide sequence: TGTGCCAGTAGTATGCAGGGCCGCACCGGGGAGCTGTTTTTT.

This chain joins TRBV5-4 and TRBJ2-7; weak D call: TRBD1 (5 bases). Trimming cost V 0 bases and J 0 bases, with 10 bases left between them. This CDR3 comprises 15 residues. The germline V gene has CDR1 SGHNT and CDR2 YYREEE (reference sequence). The CDR3 spells CASSLGTPNSYEQYF. CDR3 nucleotide sequence: TGTGCCAGCAGCTTGGGGACACCAAACTCCTACGAGCAGTACTTC.

The genes are TRBV2 and TRBJ2-5; 14 bases map to TRBD2. This CDR3 contains 14 residues. Germline trimming cut 10 bases from V and 3 bases from J; bases unmatched to any gene: 4. Germline V gene lookup returns CDR1 SNHLY and CDR2 FYNNEI. This CDR3 is CATRLAGGKETQYF. CDR3 bases: TGTGCCACTCGACTAGCGGGGGGGAAAGAGACCCAGTACTTC.

This sequence joins TRBV2 and TRBJ1-2; no clear D gene. CDR3 length equals 12 residues. Trimming shortened V by 3 bases and J by 8 bases, and 10 bases separated the two germline ends. Germline values: CDR1 SNHLY, CDR2 FYNNEI. CDR3 sequence: CASSEDGEGYTF. In DNA, the CDR3 is TGTGCCAGCAGTGAGGATGGAGAAGGCTACACCTTC. Looking up the rest from reference TRBV2 and TRBJ1-2 gives the full variable domain: EPEVTQTPSHQVTQMGQEVILRCVPISNHLYFYWYRQILGQKVEFLVSFYNNEISEKSEIFDDQFSVERPDGSNFTLKIRSTKLEDSAMYFCASSEDGEGYTFGSGTRLTVV.

V and J are TRBV6-5 and TRBJ2-3, with 8 bases fitting TRBD2. The V gene's germline CDR1 is MNHEY and CDR2 SVGAGI. Trimming removed 5 bases from V and 3 bases from J; junction bases left unmatched: 4. The CDR3 spans 14 residues. The CDR3 loop is CASSRSGGTDTQYF. The CDR3 region has the DNA TGTGCCAGCAGTCGAAGCGGGGGAACAGATACGCAGTATTTT.

This chain uses TRBV3-1 (or the pseudogene TRBV3-2) with TRBJ1-5; D possibly corresponds to TRBD1 (5 bases). V lost 4 bases and J lost 9, with 10 bases in between. Per the germline V gene, CDR1 is LGHDT and CDR2 is YNNKEL (reference sequence). This CDR3 spans 12 amino acids. DNA for the CDR3: TGTGCCAGCAGCCTAAACGGGGGGCCCCAGCATTTT. Protein: CASSLNGGPQHF.

The chain is built from TRBV19 and TRBJ2-1; tentatively, D is TRBD1 (6 bases). Trimming pared 6 bases from V and 9 bases from J, leaving 18 bases between. The CDR3 is 14 amino acids. Germline V gene data show CDR1 as LNHDA and CDR2 as SQIVND (reference sequence). CDR3 bases: TGTGCCAGTAGCCCCTTATCAGGGGTGGTTGAGCAGTTCTTC. Its protein product is CASSPLSGVVEQFF. The full variable domain, in which reference TRBV19 and TRBJ2-1 provide the parts outside the CDR3, is DGGITQSPKYLFRKEGQNVTLSCEQNLNHDAMYWYRQDPGQGLRLIYYSQIVNDFQKGDIAEGYSVSREKKESFPLTVTSAQKNPTAFYLCASSPLSGVVEQFFGPGTRLTVL.

The rearrangement links TRBV5-1 to TRBJ1-1; TRBD1 is a possible D gene (6 bases). The germline CDR1 and CDR2 sequences are SGHRS and YFSETQ. V lost 3 bases to trimming and J lost 1 base, with 13 bases between them. This CDR3 has 15 residues. CDR3 loop: CASSSTSQGNTEAFF. The CDR3 coding sequence is TGCGCCAGCAGCTCAACGTCACAGGGGAACACTGAAGCTTTCTTT.

The chain joins TRBV18 to TRBJ1-3; D call uncertain. Trimming took off 4 bases at V and 2 bases at J, with 6 bases between the two ends. CDR3 length: 13 amino acids. Germline V CDR1 and CDR2: KGHSH, LQKENI. The CDR3: CASSLGTGNTIYF. DNA of the CDR3: TGTGCCAGCTCACTCGGGACTGGAAACACCATATATTTT.

V and J are TRBV29-1 and TRBJ1-3; the D gene is possibly TRBD1 (5 bases). In germline, CDR1 is SQVTM, CDR2 ANQGSEA. Trimming took off 8 bases at V and 4 bases at J, with 9 bases between the two ends. The CDR3 is made up of 11 amino acids. CDR3 in amino acids: CSTQGGNTIYF. CDR3 nucleotide sequence: TGCAGCACCCAGGGAGGAAACACCATATATTTT.

The rearrangement joins TRBV6-6 to TRBJ1-6, with a weak D call TRBD1 (6 bases). CDR1 MNHNY and CDR2 SVGAGI come from the germline V gene (reference sequence). This CDR3 contains 15 residues. V gave up 2 bases and J gave up 7 bases, with 12 bases separating them. The CDR3 loop reads CASSYREGGNSPLHF. CDR3 sequence (DNA): TGTGCCAGCAGTTACCGGGAGGGGGGAAATTCACCCCTCCACTTT.

The rearrangement uses TRBV5-5 and TRBJ1-6; 7 bases agree with TRBD1. The CDR3 covers 16 residues. V was pared by 3 bases and J by 12 bases, with 15 bases of the junction left unmatched. CDR1 is SGHKS and CDR2 is YYEKEE in the germline V gene (reference sequence). In DNA, the CDR3 is TGTGCCAGCAGCTGGGGTCTTCTACAGGGGCGGGAACCCCTCCACTTT. It codes for CASSWGLLQGREPLHF.

This clone appeared once. The rearrangement uses TRBV7-9 and TRBJ2-7, with TRBD1 matching over 10 bases. Losses at the gene ends were 6 bases for V and 2 bases for J; bases not matched to a gene: 7. The CDR3 is 15 residues long. CDR1 is SEHNR, CDR2 FQNEAQ, per germline (reference sequence). The CDR3 nucleotides are TGTGCCAGCAGAGCCACCGGGACAGGGGCCTACGAGCAGTACTTC. Its protein product is CASRATGTGAYEQYF.

This sequence joins TRBV4-1 and TRBJ1-6, with 7 bases fitting TRBD1. Germline V lookup: CDR1 MGHRA, CDR2 YSYEKL. The junction had 4 bases not matched to a gene; V was cut back by 2 bases and J by 9 bases. The CDR3 consists of 14 residues. This CDR3 reads CASSQTGVSSPLHF. In nucleotides, the CDR3 is TGCGCCAGCAGCCAAACAGGGGTTAGTTCACCCCTCCACTTT.

This sequence joins TRBV6-1 and TRBJ1-4, with D maybe TRBD1 (6 bases). The V gene's germline CDR1 is MNHNS and CDR2 SASEGT. CDR3 length: 15 amino acids. The V end lost 1 base, the J end lost 8 bases, and 14 bases lay between the germline ends. The CDR3 reads CASSEEGRGLEKLFF. The DNA for the CDR3 is TGTGCCAGCAGTGAAGAGGGCAGGGGATTGGAAAAACTGTTTTTT.

The chain carries TRBV4-3 and TRBJ2-7; 13 nucleotides align to TRBD2. V lost 3 bases and J lost 5; bases outside the gene matches: 7. Per the germline V gene, CDR1 is LGHNA and CDR2 is YSLEER. The CDR3 runs to 16 residues. CDR3 sequence reads: CASSQAWTSGGHEQYF. Written as DNA, the CDR3 is TGCGCCAGCAGCCAGGCCTGGACTAGCGGGGGACACGAGCAGTACTTC.

The gene calls are TRBV15 and TRBJ1-6, with D hard to call. This CDR3 comprises 15 residues. The germline V gene encodes CDR1 LNHNV and CDR2 YYDKDF (reference sequence). V lost 0 bases to trimming and J lost 5 bases, with 8 bases between them. The CDR3 spells CATSREGLDNSPLHF. The CDR3 DNA reads TGTGCCACCAGCAGAGAGGGTCTAGATAATTCACCCCTCCACTTT.

The chain carries TRBV10-1 and TRBJ1-2; tentative D call: TRBD1 (5 bases). CDR1 is WNHNN and CDR2 is SYGVQD in the germline V gene (reference sequence). V lost 6 bases and J lost 2, with 16 bases in between. This CDR3 contains 15 residues. The chain's CDR3 is CASSNDRTINYGYTF. CDR3 in DNA: TGCGCCAGCAGCAATGACAGAACCATAAACTATGGCTACACCTTC.

The genes are TRBV19 and TRBJ2-5; possible D gene TRBD2, 5 bases. Germline assignment: CDR1 LNHDA and CDR2 SQIVND (reference sequence). The germline V and J ends were trimmed by 5 bases and 2 bases, with 15 bases remaining between them. CDR3 size: 15 residues. The CDR3 reads CASSVTRGVQETQYF. Here the CDR3 DNA reads TGTGCCAGTAGTGTCACCCGGGGAGTACAAGAGACCCAGTACTTC.

The chain combines TRBV11-2 with TRBJ2-2; D perhaps matches TRBD1 (5 bases). Per the germline V gene, CDR1 is SGHAT and CDR2 is FQNNGV. Deletions cut 1 base from V and 4 bases from J, with 13 bases between. CDR3 length equals 16 residues. The CDR3 bases are TGTGCCAGCAGCTTAGCCATTAAGGGGCCCACCGGGGAGCTGTTTTTT. As protein: CASSLAIKGPTGELFF.

This clone was found once. The chain recombines TRBV6-5 with TRBJ2-7; 9 nucleotides line up with TRBD1. V gave up 11 bases and J gave up 5 bases; unmatched junction bases: 10. The germline V gene encodes CDR1 MNHEY and CDR2 SVGAGI. This CDR3 contains 13 residues. The CDR3 DNA sequence: TGTGCCGGATCCGGGACAGGGTTCCACGAGCAGTACTTC. Residues: CAGSGTGFHEQYF.

V is TRBV12-3 or TRBV12-4 and J is TRBJ1-1, with D possibly matching TRBD1 (5 bases). CDR3 length equals 12 residues. Trimming cost V 3 bases and J 8 bases, with 10 bases left between them. The CDR3 region has the DNA TGTGCCAGCAGTTTCGGGGGGATAGAAGCTTTCTTT. It translates to CASSFGGIEAFF.

This chain connects TRBV5-1 to TRBJ1-1; a weak D match, TRBD1 (6 bases). Trimming removed 1 base at V and 0 bases at J, with 10 bases between. Germline CDR1 reads SGHRS; CDR2 reads YFSETQ. This CDR3 is built from 15 residues. The CDR3 DNA follows: TGCGCCAGCAGCTTGTCAACAGGGATGAACACTGAAGCTTTCTTT. The encoded protein is CASSLSTGMNTEAFF.

The V call is TRBV19, the J call TRBJ1-4; the match to TRBD1 covers 7 bases. The CDR3 is made up of 17 amino acids. Trimming cost V 5 bases and J 2 bases; bases outside gene matches: 11. The germline CDR1 and CDR2 sequences are LNHDA and SQIVND (reference sequence). The CDR3 here is CASSSSEGGVTNEKLFF. The CDR3 nucleotides read TGTGCCAGTAGTTCGTCGGAAGGGGGCGTCACTAATGAAAAACTGTTTTTT.

The V gene is TRBV6-1, the J gene TRBJ2-1; 8 bases map to TRBD2. The V segment lost 3 bases and the J segment 5 bases; nucleotides outside the gene matches: 12. The germline V gene encodes CDR1 MNHNS and CDR2 SASEGT. The CDR3 is 17 residues long. In DNA, the CDR3 is TGTGCCAGCAGTGATGGGGTTCTGTTTAGCGGGGACAATGAGCAGTTCTTC. Translated, it gives CASSDGVLFSGDNEQFF.